The 23 T cell receptor beta chains reported below all come from one sample, sequenced in a study of T-cell memory formation after mild COVID-19. MiXCR, run by TCRdb on the 5' RACE reads, gives a single entry per CDR3 protein. Among fewer than 150,000 distinct CDR3 sequences listed, about 6% were seen once. The sample consisted of PBMCs or a T cell subset sorted from them (not recorded which). The receptors originated from an adult woman who had mild COVID-19 (a few samples of this study predate the infection). Cell type and time point are not known.

This sequence joins TRBV2 and TRBJ2-1; possible D gene TRBD1, 5 bases. V lost 3 bases to trimming and J lost 2 bases, with 11 bases between them. Germline CDR1 is SNHLY and CDR2 is FYNNEI. This CDR3 is built from 15 residues. In DNA form, the CDR3 reads TGTGCCAGCAGTGACCAGCCAGGGACCTACAATGAGCAGTTCTTC. Its protein product is CASSDQPGTYNEQFF.

This clonotype is termed medium-sized. J is TRBJ2-4 and V is TRBV12-3 or TRBV12-4; a weak D match, TRBD2 (7 bases). CDR3 length equals 17 residues. Trimming removed 1 base from V and 6 bases from J, with 19 bases in between. Here the CDR3 reads CASSLEGGTLGRNIQYF. In DNA, the CDR3 is TGTGCCAGCAGTTTAGAGGGGGGGACCCTTGGGAGAAACATTCAGTACTTC.

This clonotype has just a few counts. The chain uses TRBV3-1 and TRBJ1-6; perhaps TRBD1 as D (6 bases). The CDR3 covers 14 residues. V shed 5 bases and J shed 7 bases, with 12 bases lying between them. From germline, CDR1 is LGHDT and CDR2 YNNKEL (reference sequence). CDR3 in amino acids: CASSYTGSNSPLHF. The CDR3 bases are TGTGCCAGCAGCTACACAGGGTCCAATTCACCCCTCCACTTT.

The chain joins TRBV14 to TRBJ2-7, with D unclear. The V end lost 0 bases, the J end lost 2 bases, and 8 bases lay between the germline ends. The length of the CDR3 is 14 residues. Germline values: CDR1 SGHDN, CDR2 FVKESK. CDR3 sequence: CASSQDTIAYEQYF. The CDR3 nucleotides read TGTGCCAGCAGCCAAGATACGATTGCCTACGAGCAGTACTTC.

This clonotype was counted only a few times. The chain couples TRBV15 to TRBJ1-1, with 9 bases fitting TRBD1. This CDR3 is 16 amino acids long. Per the germline V gene, CDR1 is LNHNV and CDR2 is YYDKDF (reference sequence). V shed 3 bases and J 5 bases; nucleotides not matched to a gene: 10. The CDR3 bases are TGTGCCACCAGCAGGGGACAGGGAGGATGGAAGACTGAAGCTTTCTTT. It codes for CATSRGQGGWKTEAFF.

Ten or more counts support this clonotype. This chain uses TRBV4-1 with TRBJ1-1; D uncertain. V was trimmed by 2 bases and J by 3 bases, leaving 7 bases between them. Germline values: CDR1 MGHRA, CDR2 YSYEKL. This CDR3 has 13 amino acids. CDR3 in DNA: TGCGCCAGCAGCCAATCGCAGGACACTGAAGCTTTCTTT. It translates to CASSQSQDTEAFF.

V and J are TRBV11-2 and TRBJ2-1; 9 nucleotides match TRBD1. Germline V lookup: CDR1 SGHAT, CDR2 FQNNGV. V was pared by 5 bases and J by 7 bases, with 6 bases of the junction left unmatched. This CDR3 is built from 14 residues. CDR3 sequence reads: CASSNRDRENEQFF. For the CDR3, the DNA is TGTGCCAGCAGCAACCGGGACAGGGAAAATGAGCAGTTCTTC.

About this clonotype itself: Germline and junction disagree at one end, which may indicate a read error. The chain recombines TRBV3-1 with TRBJ1-4, with TRBD1 as a possible D gene (5 bases). CDR1 and CDR2 (germline): LGHDT, YNNKEL (reference sequence). There are 14 residues in the CDR3. CDR3 sequence reads: CACSRRDLCRKLFF. DNA of the CDR3: TGTGCCTGCAGCCGCCGGGACCTCTGTAGAAAGCTGTTTTTT. The complete variable domain, with remaining parts taken from reference TRBV3-1 and TRBJ1-4, reads DTAVSQTPKYLVTQMGNDKSIKCEQNLGHDTMYWYKQDSKKFLKIMFSYNNKELIINETVPNRFSPKSPDKAHLNLHINSLELGDSAVYFCACSRRDLCRKLFFGSGTQLSVL.

CDR3: CASSPAAGFPYEQYF. In DNA, the CDR3 is TGTGCCAGCAGCCCAGCCGCAGGCTTTCCCTACGAGCAGTACTTC. V is TRBV7-2 and J is TRBJ2-7; D uncertain. The germline V gene encodes CDR1 SGHTA and CDR2 FQGNSA. The length of the CDR3 is 15 residues. Trimming left V 5 bases short and J 2 bases short, with 16 bases between.

This clonotype appeared a few times. V usage is TRBV2 and J usage is TRBJ2-2, with D tentatively TRBD2 (5 bases). The CDR3 loop spans 13 amino acids. The germline V and J ends were trimmed by 3 bases and 6 bases, with 8 bases remaining between them. Germline V lookup: CDR1 SNHLY, CDR2 FYNNEI. The CDR3 sequence: CASSDRRPGELFF. For the CDR3, the DNA is TGTGCCAGCAGTGACCGGAGGCCCGGGGAGCTGTTTTTT.

In its sample, this clonotype was seen a few times. V is TRBV11-3 and J is TRBJ2-2; D uncertain. The CDR3 contains 12 residues. Germline lookup yields CDR1 SGHNT and CDR2 YENEEA. Trimming cost V 2 bases and J 8 bases, with 6 bases left between them. CDR3 in amino acids: CASSLRRGELFF. CDR3 nucleotides: TGTGCCAGCAGCTTAAGGCGAGGGGAGCTGTTTTTT.

The chain joins TRBV20-1 to TRBJ2-5; the D gene could be TRBD1 or TRBD2 (5 bases each). The CDR3 covers 12 residues. The germline V and J ends were trimmed by 8 bases and 0 bases, with 10 bases remaining between them. Germline assignment: CDR1 DFQATT and CDR2 SNEGSKA (reference sequence). The CDR3 DNA is TGCAGTCCTCGGGGCTACCAAGAGACCCAGTACTTC. It specifies CSPRGYQETQYF.

The table lists this clonotype with a few counts. Written as DNA, the CDR3 is TGTGCCAGCAGTGAAGGGCGGCGACTTCTGTTTTTT. Its translation is CASSEGRRLLFF. The rearrangement joins TRBV2 to TRBJ1-4; D is unresolved. V was shortened by 1 base and J by 14 bases, with 11 bases between the two germline ends. CDR1 is SNHLY and CDR2 is FYNNEI in the germline V gene. CDR3 length equals 12 residues.

This chain joins TRBV6-2 or TRBV6-3 and TRBJ1-4, with TRBD1 matching 10 bases. The ends lost 6 bases at V and 5 bases at J; junction bases unmatched: 24. The CDR3 runs 21 residues. In germline, CDR1 is MNHEY, CDR2 SVGEGT. The CDR3 DNA sequence: TGTGCCAGCAGCTTTACCCTGGGACAGGGGTTTTCGCCAAACAAGAATGAAAAACTGTTTTTT. Protein sequence: CASSFTLGQGFSPNKNEKLFF.

The table lists this clonotype with many counts. J is TRBJ2-1 and V is TRBV7-9; no reliable D call. Germline CDR1 SEHNR, CDR2 FQNEAQ (reference sequence). With 3 bases removed from V and 6 bases from J, the gap between germline ends came to 15 bases. CDR3 length equals 15 residues. CDR3 sequence: CASSFYSHRGNEQFF. The CDR3 DNA reads as TGTGCCAGCAGCTTCTATTCCCATCGAGGCAATGAGCAGTTCTTC.

This clonotype turned up a few times. V gene TRBV20-1 combines with J gene TRBJ2-1; possible D gene TRBD1, 5 bases. CDR1 DFQATT and CDR2 SNEGSKA come from the germline V gene (reference sequence). Between the trimmed V and J ends, which lost 6 bases and 9 bases, there was a span of 15 bases. This CDR3 spans 12 amino acids. CDR3 nucleotide sequence: TGCAGTGCGACTGATCAGGGCTTTGAGCAGTTCTTC. Protein product: CSATDQGFEQFF.

The chain has TRBV30 and TRBJ1-1; possibly TRBD1 for D (6 bases). The CDR3 is made up of 13 amino acids. V shed 3 bases and J shed 4 bases, with 12 bases lying between them. In germline, CDR1 is GTSNPN, CDR2 SVGIG (reference sequence). CDR3 loop: CAWRQGRLTEAFF. CDR3 DNA: TGTGCCTGGAGGCAGGGGCGGCTCACTGAAGCTTTCTTT.

This clonotype was seen repeatedly, ten times or more. This sequence joins TRBV6-1 and TRBJ1-5; weak D call: TRBD1 (6 bases). Trimming removed 3 bases at V and 2 bases at J, with 11 bases between. The CDR3 has 15 amino acids. Germline V gene sequence: CDR1 MNHNS, CDR2 SASEGT. CDR3 DNA sequence: TGTGCCAGCAGTGACAGGGGTTTTGGCAATCAGCCCCAGCATTTT. Translation gives CASSDRGFGNQPQHF.

This clonotype was seen ten or more times. This chain links TRBV9 with TRBJ2-1; TRBD1 or TRBD2 may be the D gene (5 bases each). V lost 4 bases to trimming and J lost 7 bases, with 24 bases between them. CDR1 SGDLS and CDR2 YYNGEE come from the germline V gene. The CDR3 loop spans 17 amino acids. The chain's CDR3 is CASSLTEGTVQGNEQFF. CDR3 DNA sequence: TGTGCCAGCAGCTTAACAGAAGGGACGGTCCAAGGGAATGAGCAGTTCTTC.

The rearrangement uses TRBV10-3 and TRBJ2-5, with D unresolved. Germline lookup yields CDR1 ENHRY and CDR2 SYGVKD. Trimming cost V 2 bases and J 5 bases, with 12 bases left between them. The CDR3 is made up of 14 amino acids. The CDR3 sequence is CAISELGSRETQYF. The CDR3 nucleotides are TGTGCCATCAGTGAGCTAGGGTCCAGGGAGACCCAGTACTTC.

This clonotype appeared a few times. The chain uses TRBV7-9 and TRBJ2-3, with D maybe TRBD1 (5 bases). The germline CDR1 and CDR2 sequences are SEHNR and FQNEAQ (reference sequence). The V and J ends lost 1 base and 2 bases respectively, with 7 bases between them. The CDR3 is 14 residues long. The CDR3 region has the DNA TGTGCCAGCAGCTTAGGACAGCCCACAGATACGCAGTATTTT. It yields the protein CASSLGQPTDTQYF.

This clonotype was found a few times. The chain links TRBV5-1 to TRBJ1-2, with a tentative D call TRBD1 (5 bases). This CDR3 region has 12 residues. Germline values: CDR1 SGHRS, CDR2 YFSETQ. V lost 6 bases, J lost 6 bases, and 12 bases lay in between. In DNA, the CDR3 is TGCGCCAGCACCTTCGGGGGAGATGGCTACACCTTC. The encoded protein is CASTFGGDGYTF.

This clonotype was detected ten times or more. This chain connects TRBV29-1 to TRBJ1-2; weak D call: TRBD1 (6 bases). The CDR3 length is 11 residues. From germline, CDR1 is SQVTM and CDR2 ANQGSEA. The ends were cut back, 7 bases at V and 7 bases at J, with 13 bases in the middle. The CDR3 nucleotides read TGCAGCGCTGGGACACTCCCTGGCTACACCTTC. It specifies CSAGTLPGYTF.